This T cell receptor beta chain originates from a study of regulatory T cells in long-lasting Graves disease. Findings of the study overall: The number of shared public clonotypes was higher in persistent patients (2,741) than new patients (approximately 1,000). TRBV28 was favored in persistent disease, as were TRBJ1-2 and TRBJ2-5.

Time point given: persistent/refractory GD, antithyroid drugs over 5 years with positive TRAb. Extracted PBMC RNA gave rise to the TCR library. A volume of around 9.9 milliliters of peripheral blood was collected in EDTA tubes. Researchers made TCR beta libraries by using iRepertoire HTBI primers and running Arm-PCR on CDR3 regions. MiXCR was run by TCRdb on the multiplex PCR reads, yielding one entry per CDR3 protein. Altogether 700,000 or so distinct CDR3 sequences are present, 25% to 35% being singletons, with the ten largest covering under 50%. About this clonotype itself: Its antigen remains unidentified.

The V gene's germline CDR1 is MGHDK and CDR2 SYGVNS. Trimming took 1 base from V and 0 from J; bases not matched to a gene: 9. This CDR3 has 18 residues. V usage is TRBV25-1 and J usage is TRBJ1-3, with 7 bases matching TRBD1. This TCR was recovered from a female donor with Graves disease. The material sequenced was peripheral blood mononuclear cells (PBMCs), taken when the disease was refractory, from a patient treated with antithyroid drugs. The CDR3 DNA sequence: TGTGCCAGCAGTGAATGGGGCGGACAGGACTACTCTGGAAACACCATATATTTT. Protein product: CASSEWGGQDYSGNTIYF.